Listed below are T cell receptor beta chains from one sample, sequenced in a study of blood T cell repertoires in COVID-19. Measured with immunoSEQ multiplex PCR; TCRdb has only the in-frame clones, and not every one. The profile covers about 170,000 clones, with just under 85% appearing a single time and over 7% taken by the ten largest. The sample was peripheral blood. The source is an elderly woman with COVID-19, enrolled during active disease. Each CDR3 is given with its conserved first and last residue. The D gene is left open where the match is weak. A row's size may be missing; if present it is once, few, many or a size class.

j_call d_call v_call clone_size cdr3_aa cdr3_nt
TRBJ2-3 . TRBV25-1 . CASSEPLGAGTDTQYF TGTGCCAGCAGTGAGCCCTTGGGGGCGGGCACAGATACGCAGTATTTT
TRBJ1-3 TRBD1 TRBV5-5 . CASSLQGAISGNTIYF TGTGCCAGCAGCTTGCAGGGGGCGATCTCTGGAAACACCATATATTTT
TRBJ2-4 . TRBV18 . CASRLRETKNIQYF TGTGCCAGCCGACTCAGGGAAACCAAAAACATTCAGTACTTC
TRBJ2-7 TRBD1 TRBV6-5 once CASLGGTGGREQYF TGTGCCAGCCTTGGAGGGACAGGGGGCCGCGAGCAGTACTTC
TRBJ1-5 . TRBV28 few CASSTTGRLNQPQHF TGTGCCAGCAGCACTACAGGGAGACTCAATCAGCCCCAGCATTTT
TRBJ2-5 . TRBV5-1 . CASSFQGETQYF TGCGCCAGCAGCTTTCAGGGAGAGACCCAGTACTTC
TRBJ2-7 . TRBV7-8 . CASSIGGTATRGQYF TGTGCCAGCAGCATTGGCGGGACAGCGACCCGGGGGCAGTACTTC
TRBJ1-6 . TRBV7-2 . CASSHQTANSPLHF TGTGCCAGCAGCCACCAGACTGCCAATTCACCCCTCCACTTT
TRBJ1-2 . TRBV15 . CATRKGRGFYGYTF TGTGCCACCAGGAAGGGGCGGGGTTTCTATGGCTACACCTTC
TRBJ2-3 . TRBV4-2 . CASSQQGTRDTQYF TGTGCCAGCAGCCAACAGGGGACGAGGGATACGCAGTATTTT
TRBJ2-6 TRBD1 TRBV19 . CASSIGGRQGEFSGANVLTF TGTGCCAGTAGTATCGGGGGTCGACAGGGGGAATTTAGTGGGGCCAACGTCCTGACTTTC
TRBJ2-7 . TRBV29-1 . CSVASVYEQYF TGCAGCGTTGCAAGCGTTTACGAGCAGTACTTC
TRBJ1-5 . TRBV10-2 . CASSLQGSYSNQPQHF TGCGCCAGCAGCCTCCAGGGTTCCTATAGCAATCAGCCCCAGCATTTT
TRBJ2-1 . TRBV19 . CASSPTTSLLNEQFF TGTGCCAGTAGCCCGACAACTAGCCTTCTTAATGAGCAGTTCTTC
TRBJ2-7 . TRBV9 . CASSAAGSGRIFF TGTGCCAGCAGCGCAGCCGGGAGCGGGCGAATCTTTTTC
TRBJ1-2 TRBD1 TRBV24-1 . CATSDRQGAYGYTF TGTGCCACCAGTGATCGACAGGGGGCCTATGGCTACACCTTC
TRBJ2-1 . TRBV6-5 . CATHHGGTAAEQFF TGTGCCACCCACCATGGCGGTACTGCGGCTGAGCAGTTCTTC
TRBJ1-6 . TRBV5-4 . CASSPGGRGTSVGYSPLHF TGTGCCAGCAGCCCCGGTGGCAGGGGAACCAGCGTAGGATATTCACCCCTCCACTTT
TRBJ1-2 TRBD1 TRBV28 . CASSPGQEVSGYTF TGTGCCAGCAGCCCGGGACAGGAAGTGAGCGGCTACACCTTC
TRBJ1-5 TRBD1 TRBV7-2 . CASSLRRGLGQPQHF TGTGCCAGCAGCCTCAGGAGGGGGCTTGGTCAGCCCCAGCATTTT
TRBJ2-5 TRBD2 TRBV5-4 . CASSLKLAGGSETQYF TGTGCCAGCAGCCTGAAACTAGCGGGGGGAAGCGAGACCCAGTACTTC
TRBJ1-6 TRBD1 TRBV18 . CASSPGTGKESPLHF TGTGCCAGCTCACCCGGGACAGGGAAGGAATCACCCCTCCACTTT
TRBJ2-2 TRBD1 TRBV9 . CASSATGQVVGELFF TGTGCCAGCAGCGCCACCGGACAGGTTGTAGGGGAGCTGTTTTTT
TRBJ2-7 . TRBV5-1 . CASSLFLASQNEQYF TGCGCCAGCAGCTTGTTCTTGGCTAGTCAGAACGAGCAGTACTTC